The 17 T cell receptor beta chains reported below all come from one sample, sequenced in a study of OX40 agonist ivuxolimab in advanced cancers. This table comes from immunoSEQ multiplex PCR, and its TCRdb copy is limited to in-frame clones, with some not included. Here the sample spans 60,000 to 65,000 clones, 89% being singletons. This specimen was CD4+ or CD8+ T cells sorted from blood, taken in a trial of the OX40 agonist ivuxolimab. The receptor source for this set is an adult with an advanced solid tumor such as melanoma, head and neck, liver or kidney cancer.

This clone has only a few counts. The J gene is TRBJ1-1, the V gene TRBV29-1; 7 bases fit TRBD1. There are 14 residues in the CDR3. Per germline, CDR1 SQVTM and CDR2 ANQGSEA. The ends lost 6 bases at V and 3 bases at J; junction bases unmatched: 10. Here the CDR3 DNA reads TGCAGCGTAGTAACAGGGGAAGAACACACTGAAGCTTTCTTT. It specifies CSVVTGEEHTEAFF.

The chain employs TRBV4-1 and TRBJ2-7; 9 bases line up with TRBD2. Germline CDR1 MGHRA, CDR2 YSYEKL. The CDR3 is 16 residues long. The J segment lost 3 bases and the V segment lost 0 bases, leaving 6 bases of the junction unmatched. The CDR3 DNA reads as TGCGCCAGCAGCCAAGACTTAGCGGGAGTATACTACGAGCAGTACTTC. Translation gives CASSQDLAGVYYEQYF.

V and J are TRBV7-6 and TRBJ1-6; 8 bases align to TRBD1. This CDR3 has 14 amino acids. J lost 9 bases, V lost 4 bases, and 5 bases had no gene match. Per germline, CDR1 SGHVS and CDR2 FNYEAQ. CDR3 in amino acids: CASSSGQGISPLHF. The CDR3 DNA reads as TGTGCCAGCAGCTCTGGACAGGGAATTTCACCCCTCCACTTT.

This clone has just one count. V and J are TRBV9 and TRBJ2-7, with a weak D call TRBD2 (5 bases). The V end lost 4 bases, the J end lost 3 bases, and 11 bases lay between the germline ends. The CDR3 contains 13 residues. The V gene's germline CDR1 is SGDLS and CDR2 YYNGEE. CDR3 loop: CASSPEANYEQYF. For the CDR3, the DNA is TGTGCCAGCAGCCCGGAGGCCAACTACGAGCAGTACTTC.

The rearrangement joins TRBV9 to TRBJ2-2; D unclear. Per germline, CDR1 SGDLS and CDR2 YYNGEE. CDR3 length equals 12 residues. The V end was cut by 0 bases, the J end by 6 bases, with 3 bases between. The CDR3 coding sequence is TGTGCCAGCAGCGTAGGGTCCGGGGAGCTGTTTTTT. Amino acid sequence: CASSVGSGELFF.

The chain has TRBV21-1 and TRBJ1-5; the D call TRBD1 from the table was never checked on the DNA. TRBV21-1 is described as a pseudogene. This CDR3 region has 14 residues. The CDR3 DNA sequence: TGTGCCAGCAGCACCCGGGACAGAAATCAGCCCCAGCATTTT. Its protein is CASSTRDRNQPQHF.

The V call is TRBV6-6, the J call TRBJ2-4; 7 bases line up with TRBD1. This CDR3 is 14 amino acids long. The germline gives CDR1 MNHNY, CDR2 SVGAGI (reference sequence). The ends lost 6 bases at V and 6 bases at J; junction bases unmatched: 8. Here the CDR3 DNA reads TGTGCCAGCAGCCTCAGGACAGGACCAAACATTCAGTACTTC. It translates to CASSLRTGPNIQYF.

The CDR3 nucleotides are TGTGCCAGCAGCTTATATGTGGGGCAAACCGGGGAGCTGTTTTTT. It translates to CASSLYVGQTGELFF. J is TRBJ2-2 and V is TRBV7-3; possibly TRBD1 for D (5 bases). CDR3 length: 15 amino acids. The germline CDR1 and CDR2 sequences are SGHTA and FQGTGA. With 2 bases removed from V and 5 bases from J, the gap between germline ends came to 12 bases.

The genes are TRBV7-9 and TRBJ2-4; 8 nucleotides align to TRBD2. The CDR3 spans 16 residues. CDR1 SEHNR and CDR2 FQNEAQ come from the germline V gene (reference sequence). Trimming removed 1 base from V and 8 bases from J; junction bases left unmatched: 10. CDR3 nucleotides: TGTGCCAGCAGCTTAGAGGGAGCGGGAGCACGGGACATTCAGTACTTC. This sequence encodes CASSLEGAGARDIQYF.

The V gene is TRBV11-2, the J gene TRBJ1-5; no reliable D call. The CDR3 extends over 14 amino acids. The germline gives CDR1 SGHAT, CDR2 FQNNGV. Trimming took off 1 base at V and 12 bases at J, with 16 bases between the two ends. The CDR3 DNA is TGTGCCAGCAGCTTAGGCGTTTCACCGGTGGACCAGCATTTT. The encoded protein is CASSLGVSPVDQHF.

J is TRBJ2-7 and V is TRBV28; 10 bases map to TRBD2. With 6 bases clipped from V and 1 base from J, the junction kept 6 bases outside the gene matches. Germline V CDR1 and CDR2: MDHEN, SYDVKM. The CDR3 sequence is 15 residues long. The CDR3 protein is CASRPLAGVSYEQYF. In nucleotides, the CDR3 is TGTGCCAGCAGACCCCTAGCGGGAGTATCCTACGAGCAGTACTTC.

The chain combines TRBV2 with TRBJ2-6; D remains ambiguous. The CDR3 consists of 12 residues. Germline V gene sequence: CDR1 SNHLY, CDR2 FYNNEI. V was cut by 9 bases and J by 0 bases, with 3 bases left in between. CDR3 sequence (DNA): TGTGCCAGACTCTCTGGGGCCAACGTCCTGACTTTC. It yields the protein CARLSGANVLTF.

This chain uses TRBV27 with TRBJ2-2; the D is unclear. Trimming removed 3 bases from V and 4 bases from J, with 15 bases in between. This CDR3 has 16 amino acids. Germline CDR1 MNHEY, CDR2 SMNVEV (reference sequence). In DNA, the CDR3 is TGTGCCAGCAGTTTGGACCCCGGACCCCCCACCGGGGAGCTGTTTTTT. It specifies CASSLDPGPPTGELFF.

This rearrangement joins TRBV4-2 to TRBJ1-4; 7 bases map to TRBD1. V shed 4 bases and J 0 bases; nucleotides not matched to a gene: 8. Germline V lookup: CDR1 LGHNA, CDR2 YNFKEQ. The CDR3 covers 17 residues. The CDR3 region has the DNA TGTGCCAGCAGCCGCCGGACAGGAGGGACAACTAATGAAAAACTGTTTTTT. It codes for CASSRRTGGTTNEKLFF.

The chain is built from TRBV9 and TRBJ2-2; D is possibly TRBD2 (6 bases). This CDR3 is 16 amino acids long. V was cut by 4 bases and J by 5 bases, with 18 bases left in between. CDR1 and CDR2 (germline): SGDLS, YYNGEE. The CDR3 DNA reads TGTGCCAGCAGCCCACAAGGGGCGGGGTATACCGGGGAGCTGTTTTTT. Residues: CASSPQGAGYTGELFF.

This clone appeared a single time. V usage is TRBV7-3 and J usage is TRBJ2-2, with 9 bases aligning to TRBD1. Trimming at V came to 4 bases and at J to 5 bases, leaving 11 bases not matched to a gene. This CDR3 region has 17 residues. The germline V gene encodes CDR1 SGHTA and CDR2 FQGTGA. The CDR3 nucleotides are TGTGCCAGCAGCTCGCATAAACAGGGGGCTGGGACCGGGGAGCTGTTTTTT. The encoded protein is CASSSHKQGAGTGELFF.

V and J are TRBV15 and TRBJ2-1; D is ambiguous. The CDR3 runs 13 residues. V was cut by 0 bases and J by 10 bases, with 10 bases left in between. Germline CDR1 is LNHNV and CDR2 is YYDKDF (reference sequence). The CDR3 DNA reads as TGTGCCACCAGCAGAGACGTTCGGTGGGAGCAGTTCTTC. This codes for CATSRDVRWEQFF.